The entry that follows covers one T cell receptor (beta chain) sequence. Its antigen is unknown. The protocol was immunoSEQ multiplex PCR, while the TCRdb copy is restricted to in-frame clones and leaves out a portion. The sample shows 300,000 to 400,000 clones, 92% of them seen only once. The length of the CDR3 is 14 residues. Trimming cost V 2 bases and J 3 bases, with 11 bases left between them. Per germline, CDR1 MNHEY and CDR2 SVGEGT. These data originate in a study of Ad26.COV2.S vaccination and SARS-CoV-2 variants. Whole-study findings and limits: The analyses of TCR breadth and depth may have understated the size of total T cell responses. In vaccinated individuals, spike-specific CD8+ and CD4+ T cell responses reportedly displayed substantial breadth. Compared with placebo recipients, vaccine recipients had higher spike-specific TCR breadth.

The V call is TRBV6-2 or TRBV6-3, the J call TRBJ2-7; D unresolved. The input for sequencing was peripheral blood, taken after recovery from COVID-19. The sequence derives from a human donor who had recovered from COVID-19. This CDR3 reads CASSYPQDIYEQYF. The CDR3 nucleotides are TGTGCCAGCAGTTACCCACAAGACATCTACGAGCAGTACTTC.